A single T cell receptor beta chain is shown here with its context. This sample is drawn from a study of blood T cell repertoires in COVID-19. CDR1 and CDR2 from the germline V gene are MNHEY and SVGAGI. This CDR3 spans 15 amino acids. The V and J ends lost 4 bases and 4 bases, in that order; junction bases with no gene match: 7. Assignment of participants to cohorts was predicated upon participant-reported clinical history. The assay was immunoSEQ multiplex PCR, and TCRdb's table has in-frame clones only and misses some. The data hold more than 300,000 clones, with nearly 90% observed a single time. The sample consisted of PBMCs or T cells enriched from blood (not recorded which). This clonotype originated in a woman in her 30s who had recovered from COVID-19. V gene TRBV6-5 combines with J gene TRBJ1-2; 9 positions agree with TRBD1. CDR3 in amino acids: CASSSHRGRGYGYTF. The CDR3 DNA is TGTGCCAGCAGTTCTCACAGGGGGCGCGGCTATGGCTACACCTTC.